A selection of T cell receptor beta chains follows, all from one sample in a study of blood T cell repertoires in COVID-19. The repertoire was sequenced with immunoSEQ multiplex PCR; TCRdb's copy has only in-frame clones and lacks some. The sample holds roughly 81,000 clones, around 90% seen once. Source material: peripheral blood. These receptor sequences come from a man aged 40-50 years with acute or convalescent COVID-19. CDR3s include the opening cysteine and the closing phenylalanine or tryptophan. Fields, in order: V gene, J gene, clone size, D gene, CDR3 DNA, CDR3 protein. A D gene is named only where the DNA matches it firmly. The size entry is marked missing in some rows and otherwise reads once, few, many or a size class.

TRBV5-1	TRBJ2-7	.	TRBD1	TGCGCCAGCAGCTCGGGACAGGGATTCCCCTACGAGCAGTACTTC	CASSSGQGFPYEQYF
TRBV24-1	TRBJ2-3	.	.	TGTGCCACCAGTGTCGTCCAGAGGGACACAGATACGCAGTATTTT	CATSVVQRDTDTQYF
TRBV9	TRBJ2-2	few	.	TGTGCCAGCAGTGTAACAGGGTGGGGGGAGCTGTTTTTT	CASSVTGWGELFF
TRBV12-5	TRBJ2-1	.	TRBD2	TGTGCTAGTGGTTTGGTACAAATAGCGGGGGGCTACAATGAGCAGTTCTTC	CASGLVQIAGGYNEQFF
TRBV2	TRBJ1-2	.	.	TGTGCCAGCAGTGTTTGGCCCGATGGCTACACCTTC	CASSVWPDGYTF
TRBV30	TRBJ1-2	.	.	TGTGCCTGGAGTGTACGTATAGGGGTGTATGGCTACACCTTC	CAWSVRIGVYGYTF
TRBV15	TRBJ2-5	.	TRBD2	TGTGCCACCAGCAGCGGGACTAGGGTAGACGAGACCCAGTACTTC	CATSSGTRVDETQYF
TRBV3-1/TRBV3-2	TRBJ1-2	.	TRBD1	TGTGCCAGCAGCCTTGGACAGGGGAACTATGGCTACACCTTC	CASSLGQGNYGYTF
TRBV30	TRBJ1-5	.	.	TGTGCCTGGAGTGTAGAGAGCAATCAGCCCCAGCATTTT	CAWSVESNQPQHF
TRBV19	TRBJ1-6	.	TRBD1	TGTGCCAGTAGTCCACAGGGGCCATCACCCCTCCACTTT	CASSPQGPSPLHF
TRBV7-2	TRBJ2-3	.	TRBD2	TGTGCCAGCAGCTTATTTCTAGCGGGGGGAACCACAGATACGCAGTATTTT	CASSLFLAGGTTDTQYF
TRBV5-6	TRBJ2-2	.	TRBD2	TGTGCCAGCAGCTTTCTGGCTAGCGGGAGGGCTGCGACCGGGGAGCTGTTTTTT	CASSFLASGRAATGELFF
TRBV5-1	TRBJ1-6	.	.	TGCGCCAGCAGCTTGGCCTCGGCAGGGAAGAATTCACCCCTCCACTTT	CASSLASAGKNSPLHF
TRBV2	TRBJ2-2	.	.	TGTGCCAGCAGTCCCGTGCCCGGAGCACCCGGGGAGCTGTTTTTT	CASSPVPGAPGELFF
TRBV3-1/TRBV3-2	TRBJ2-5	.	.	TGTGCCAGCAGCCAAGGAGGGGAGACCCAGTACTTC	CASSQGGETQYF
TRBV19	TRBJ1-6	few	.	TGTGCCAGCGAGCGAGGACAGCGTTCCTTTTCACCCCTCCACTTT	CASERGQRSFSPLHF
TRBV19	TRBJ2-1	.	.	TGTGCCAGTAGTCGGAGCCGGAGCTCCTACAATGAGCAGTTCTTC	CASSRSRSSYNEQFF
TRBV7-3	TRBJ2-3	.	.	TGTGCCAGCAGCTTCGGCGGGGTTGGTACGCAGTATTTT	CASSFGGVGTQYF
TRBV13	TRBJ2-3	.	TRBD1	TGTGCCAGCAGCTTCGGACAGGGGGCGGTGGATACGCAGTATTTT	CASSFGQGAVDTQYF
TRBV9	TRBJ1-1	.	.	TGTGCCAGCAGCGACAGGGTTTACGACACTGAAGCTTTCTTT	CASSDRVYDTEAFF
TRBV5-1	TRBJ1-1	.	.	TGCGCCAGCAGCTTGTGGGCAGGGGTTGGTACTGAAGCTTTCTTT	CASSLWAGVGTEAFF
TRBV5-1	TRBJ2-7	.	.	TGCGCCAGCAGCCCATCGACAGGAGCAGCCTACGAGCAGTACTTC	CASSPSTGAAYEQYF
TRBV6-2/TRBV6-3	TRBJ2-1	.	TRBD1	TGTGCCAGCAGTCGGGGGACAGGGGCCTACAATGAGCAGTTCTTC	CASSRGTGAYNEQFF
TRBV7-9	TRBJ1-1	.	TRBD1	TGTGCCAGCAGCCAATCGACAGGGGGAGCTTTCTTT	CASSQSTGGAFF
TRBV30	TRBJ1-1	.	.	TGTGCCTGGAGTGTCAGACGAGGCGCTGAAGCTTTCTTT	CAWSVRRGAEAFF
TRBV6-1	TRBJ1-2	.	.	TGTGCCAGCAGTGAGGTTGGTCAGGGTGGCGGCTACACCTTC	CASSEVGQGGGYTF
TRBV5-5	TRBJ1-1	.	TRBD1	TGTGCCAGCAGCACCCACCCCGACAGGGCCGGCGGTTTCTTT	CASSTHPDRAGGFF